This T cell receptor (beta chain) derives from a study of patients and donors after allogeneic stem cell transplantation. Germline trimming cut 5 bases from V and 6 bases from J; bases unmatched to any gene: 13. CDR1 is SGDLS and CDR2 is YYNGEE in the germline V gene. This CDR3 has 17 residues. TCRdb called the RT-PCR reads again in MiXCR, with one record for every CDR3 protein. Of around 150,000 distinct CDR3 sequences in the sample, roughly 30% were seen once. The J gene is TRBJ2-1, the V gene TRBV9, with TRBD1 matching 11 bases. This clonotype originated in a human donor who was either an allogeneic HSCT recipient or a stem cell or donor lymphocyte infusion donor (not recorded which). It is not recorded whose cells these are; they may come from a transplant donor. Sequenced: blood, either unsorted or a sorted T cell fraction (not recorded which). The CDR3 loop reads CASRAAPGTGGFNEQFF. The CDR3 coding sequence is TGTGCCAGCAGAGCTGCACCCGGGACAGGGGGTTTCAATGAGCAGTTCTTC.